Listed below are T cell receptor beta chains from one sample, sequenced in a study of T cells in Graves' hyperthyroidism and ophthalmopathy. MiXCR, applied by TCRdb to the multiplex PCR reads, yields one record per CDR3 protein. The sample consists of about 59,000 distinct CDR3 sequences, approximately 50% of them appearing once. The sequenced sample consisted of blood. Every receptor here comes from a woman aged 55-69 years with Graves' ophthalmopathy. CDR3s include the opening cysteine and the closing phenylalanine or tryptophan. A D gene is named only where the DNA matches it firmly. Size is omitted from some rows. Given values are once, few, many or a class for expanded clones.

- many TRBJ1-1 TRBV19 CASSSWGSPLRGTEAFF TGTGCCAGTAGTTCCTGGGGCAGTCCCCTTAGGGGAACTGAAGCTTTCTTT
TRBD2 many TRBJ2-1 TRBV4-1 CASSQDEGLASHEQFF TGCGCCAGCAGCCAAGACGAGGGACTAGCGAGCCATGAGCAGTTCTTC
- - TRBJ2-1 TRBV2 CASSMGGPNEQFF TGTGCCAGCAGTATGGGAGGTCCCAATGAGCAGTTCTTC
TRBD2 - TRBJ2-1 TRBV7-2 CASSLLSGRGNEQFF TGTGCCAGCAGCTTATTAAGCGGGAGGGGCAATGAGCAGTTCTTC
- many TRBJ1-3 TRBV4-1 CASSQDSGSGNTIYF TGCGCCAGCAGCCAAGATAGCGGCTCTGGAAACACCATATATTTT
TRBD2 - TRBJ2-7 TRBV10-2 CASSESLAGGGYEQYF TGCGCCAGCAGTGAGTCCTTAGCGGGAGGGGGCTACGAGCAGTACTTC
TRBD1 - TRBJ2-1 TRBV6-4 CASSETGALNEQFF TGTGCCAGCAGTGAGACAGGGGCTCTCAATGAGCAGTTCTTC
- - TRBJ1-2 TRBV2 CASSVAVLYGYTF TGTGCCAGCAGTGTTGCTGTTCTCTATGGCTACACCTTC
- - TRBJ1-2 TRBV9 CASSAAGPFNYGYTF TGTGCCAGCAGCGCCGCGGGGCCGTTTAACTATGGCTACACCTTC
TRBD1 - TRBJ1-2 TRBV11-1 CTSSSRQGGYGYTF TGTACCAGCAGCTCAAGACAGGGCGGCTATGGCTACACCTTC
- - TRBJ2-5 TRBV5-8 CTSRTETQYF TGTACTAGCAGGACCGAGACCCAGTACTTC
- many TRBJ1-5 TRBV6-1 CASSEAGDTQHF TGTGCCAGCAGTGAAGCCGGGGACACCCAGCATTTT
- - TRBJ2-7 TRBV29-1 CSNGYEQYF TGCAGTAATGGGTACGAGCAGTACTTC
- - TRBJ1-2 TRBV9 CASSVEGRTYYGYTF TGTGCCAGCAGCGTAGAGGGACGGACATACTATGGCTACACCTTC
- - TRBJ1-2 TRBV25-1 CASSVPFRVAIFLCANYGYTF TGTGCCAGCAGTGTCCCTTTTAGAGTGGCTATATTCTTATGTGCTAACTATGGCTACACCTTC
- - TRBJ2-3 TRBV15 CATSRDRGQDTQYF TGTGCCACCAGCAGAGACAGGGGCCAAGATACGCAGTATTTT
- many TRBJ2-1 TRBV5-1 CASSGGLTYNEQFF TGCGCCAGCAGCGGGGGGCTAACCTACAATGAGCAGTTCTTC
- - TRBJ2-3 TRBV19 CASSIARGDTQYF TGTGCCAGTAGTATAGCCCGGGGAGATACGCAGTATTTT
- many TRBJ1-5 TRBV9 CASSVGHSNQPQHF TGTGCCAGCAGCGTAGGACATAGCAATCAGCCCCAGCATTTT